This TCR beta chain was retrieved from a study of T cell changes during pregnancy in multiple sclerosis. Using immunoSEQ multiplex PCR, the repertoire was profiled, and TCRdb retains in-frame clones only, with some absent. This repertoire shows 75,000 to 95,000 clones, about 94% found once; its top ten account for 0.11% to 0.15%. The clonotype originates from a female donor with multiple sclerosis, enrolled in a pregnancy study. Sequenced here: CD4+ T cells from peripheral blood mononuclear cells, sampled after pregnancy.

The CDR3 sequence is CASSLRGWGYTF. The CDR3 nucleotides are TGTGCCAGCAGTTTACGGGGTTGGGGCTACACCTTC. The chain links TRBV28 to TRBJ1-2; D is uncertain. Germline loops: CDR1 MDHEN, CDR2 SYDVKM. CDR3 length equals 12 residues. Trimming left V 2 bases short and J 8 bases short, with 9 bases between.